The 15 T cell receptor beta chains given below trace back to one sample, sequenced in a study of blood T cells in healthy people across ages. The authors ran a second PCR of about 6 to 11 cycles using a sample-barcoded 5' primer and a J-beta primer mix. TCRdb passed the 5' RACE reads through MiXCR, listing each CDR3 protein once. The sample consists of around 1,800,000 distinct CDR3 sequences, roughly 43% of them appearing once. Sequenced material: blood. The receptors shown here come from a human donor in good health.

The sample holds a few counts of this clonotype. Written as DNA, the CDR3 is TGCAGTGCTAGAGCTTTGTTAGCCACAGCTGGCCCCCTCCACTTT. It specifies CSARALLATAGPLHF. This chain uses TRBV20-1 with TRBJ1-6, with D uncertain. Germline lookup yields CDR1 DFQATT and CDR2 SNEGSKA (reference sequence). The CDR3 sequence is 15 residues long. V was pared by 1 base and J by 13 bases, with 20 bases between.

There are a few counts of this clonotype. The V and J genes are TRBV24-1 and TRBJ2-1; D gene uncertain. CDR3 size: 12 residues. Germline lookup yields CDR1 KGHDR and CDR2 SFDVKD. V was shortened by 1 base and J by 8 bases, with 5 bases between the two germline ends. CDR3 sequence reads: CATSDFSDEQFF. As DNA, the CDR3 is TGTGCCACCAGTGATTTCTCGGATGAGCAGTTCTTC.

This clonotype was detected only a few times. The chain has TRBV7-8 and TRBJ2-3; D call uncertain. V dropped 1 base and J dropped 4 bases, with 9 bases sitting between them. Per germline, CDR1 SGHVS and CDR2 FQNEAQ. The CDR3 is 14 amino acids. Written as DNA, the CDR3 is TGTGCCAGCAGCTTAGTACAGCAGTCAGATACGCAGTATTTT. Its protein product is CASSLVQQSDTQYF.

This clonotype was seen a handful of times. The V and J genes are TRBV7-2 and TRBJ2-7, with 10 bases aligning to TRBD2. V dropped 8 bases and J dropped 1; count of bases not matched to a gene: 5. The germline CDR1 and CDR2 sequences are SGHTA and FQGNSA. The CDR3 is made up of 14 amino acids. CDR3 bases: TGTGCCAGCTTACTAGCGGGGCCTTCCTACGAGCAGTACTTC. Its translation is CASLLAGPSYEQYF.

This clonotype has just a few counts. The chain employs TRBV5-1 and TRBJ2-5; D ambiguous. From germline, CDR1 is SGHRS and CDR2 YFSETQ. The CDR3 runs to 15 residues. V was cut by 2 bases and J by 4 bases, with 15 bases left in between. This CDR3 is CASSLVSSGGETQYF. CDR3 DNA: TGCGCCAGCAGCTTAGTATCGAGTGGCGGAGAGACCCAGTACTTC.

This clonotype was seen only a few times. The CDR3 nucleotides are TGTGCCAGTCTAGACCTAGCGGGGGGCAGGGATACGCAGTATTTT. Its translation: CASLDLAGGRDTQYF. The V call is TRBV27, the J call TRBJ2-3; 11 bases match TRBD2. Germline assignment: CDR1 MNHEY and CDR2 SMNVEV (reference sequence). The V and J ends lost 9 bases and 6 bases, in that order; junction bases with no gene match: 11. This CDR3 is built from 15 residues.

The V call is TRBV13, the J call TRBJ1-6; D unresolved. Between the trimmed V and J ends, which lost 0 bases and 9 bases, there was a span of 12 bases. The CDR3 has 15 residues. Germline-derived CDR1 and CDR2 are PRHDT and FYEKMQ (reference sequence). Here the CDR3 reads CASSLGLTVGSPLHF. In nucleotides, the CDR3 is TGTGCCAGCAGCTTAGGCCTCACTGTGGGTTCACCCCTCCACTTT.

This clonotype was recorded once. This chain joins TRBV27 and TRBJ1-6, with a weak D call TRBD1 (6 bases). Germline values: CDR1 MNHEY, CDR2 SMNVEV (reference sequence). CDR3 length: 15 residues. V was shortened by 5 bases and J by 5 bases, with 13 bases between the two germline ends. The DNA of the CDR3 is TGTGCCAGCAGTCTTTGGGGGGCGGATAATTCACCCCTCCACTTT. It codes for CASSLWGADNSPLHF.

J is TRBJ1-2 and V is TRBV2, with a possible D match to TRBD1 (6 bases). The CDR3 length is 15 residues. Germline V lookup: CDR1 SNHLY, CDR2 FYNNEI. The germline V and J ends were trimmed by 7 bases and 2 bases, with 17 bases remaining between them. As DNA, the CDR3 is TGTGCCAGCAATCCCCAGAGGGACACGAACTATGGCTACACCTTC. Residues: CASNPQRDTNYGYTF. Based on the CDR3 plus reference TRBV2 and TRBJ1-2, the full variable domain is EPEVTQTPSHQVTQMGQEVILRCVPISNHLYFYWYRQILGQKVEFLVSFYNNEISEKSEIFDDQFSVERPDGSNFTLKIRSTKLEDSAMYFCASNPQRDTNYGYTFGSGTRLTVV.

The chain recombines TRBV5-1 with TRBJ2-3, with 9 bases identical to TRBD1. The junction had 3 bases not matched to a gene; V was cut back by 3 bases and J by 1 base. The CDR3 sequence is 15 residues long. The germline gives CDR1 SGHRS, CDR2 YFSETQ. Written as DNA, the CDR3 is TGCGCCAGCAGCTGGGACAGGGTACGCACAGATACGCAGTATTTT. It translates to CASSWDRVRTDTQYF.

The chain joins TRBV20-1 to TRBJ1-1, with no clear D. Trimming took 1 base from V and 6 from J, leaving 9 bases between them. The CDR3 sequence is 12 residues long. Germline CDR1 is DFQATT and CDR2 is SNEGSKA (reference sequence). Here the CDR3 reads CSARAVAAEAFF. The CDR3 DNA reads as TGCAGTGCTAGAGCGGTGGCAGCTGAAGCTTTCTTT.

This clonotype has a single count. The chain links TRBV6-2 or TRBV6-3 to TRBJ2-7; 11 nucleotides align to TRBD1. Germline V gene lookup returns CDR1 MNHEY and CDR2 SVGEGT. With 6 bases clipped from V and 11 bases from J, the junction kept 12 bases outside the gene matches. This CDR3 is 14 amino acids long. The CDR3 loop is CASSPGTGGPGEYF. The CDR3, as DNA: TGTGCCAGCAGCCCCGGGACAGGGGGGCCGGGGGAGTACTTC.

The genes are TRBV9 and TRBJ2-6; D gene uncertain. Germline CDR1 and CDR2: SGDLS and YYNGEE. The CDR3 contains 15 residues. V gave up 0 bases and J gave up 0 bases, with 4 bases separating them. CDR3 in amino acids: CASSVDVSGANVLTF. The CDR3 bases are TGTGCCAGCAGCGTAGATGTCTCTGGGGCCAACGTCCTGACTTTC.

This clonotype appeared once. The CDR3 loop reads CASSQESHPTDTQYF. The CDR3 coding sequence is TGCGCCAGCAGCCAAGAATCTCACCCCACAGATACGCAGTATTTT. This chain uses TRBV4-1 with TRBJ2-3; D is uncertain. The ends were cut back, 0 bases at V and 2 bases at J, with 9 bases in the middle. There are 15 residues in the CDR3. From germline, CDR1 is MGHRA and CDR2 YSYEKL.

This clonotype was seen a handful of times. Written as DNA, the CDR3 is TGTGCCAGCGAGGCAGATACGCAGTATTTT. Amino acid sequence: CASEADTQYF. The chain employs TRBV6-2 or TRBV6-3 and TRBJ2-3; D gene unclear. The germline gives CDR1 MNHEY, CDR2 SVGEGT. The CDR3 sequence is 10 residues long. Trimming removed 8 bases from V and 4 bases from J, with 4 bases in between.